This T cell receptor (beta chain) was captured by sequencing in a study of OX40 agonist ivuxolimab in advanced cancers. Study background: Administration of intravenous ivuxolimab to patients occurred every 2 weeks at 0.01 to 10 mg/kg. Of the participants, 40% had some prior anti-PD-1, anti-PD-L1 or anti-CTLA-4 therapy, which was allowed. Study-level findings and limits: Within 6 weeks, CD4+ and CD8+ blood T cells expanded clonally at 0.1 to 3.0 mg/kg.

With autoimmune disease history or systemic immunosuppression, patients were excluded. TCRdb's table, derived via immunoSEQ multiplex PCR, lists solely in-frame clones and lacks some. The table shows roughly 8,600 clones, with over 70% occurring only once. In regard to this clone: Its antigen is unidentified.

The CDR3 has 17 residues. Germline CDR1 and CDR2: SGHAT and FQNNGV. The junction had 12 bases not matched to a gene; V was cut back by 0 bases and J by 7 bases. The chain couples TRBV11-2 to TRBJ1-2; TRBD1 matches 9 bases. Sequencing was performed on CD4+ or CD8+ T cells sorted from blood, taken in a trial of the OX40 agonist ivuxolimab. The sequence was collected from an adult with an advanced solid tumor such as melanoma, head and neck, liver or kidney cancer. The CDR3 sequence: CASSLDVGRDRVVGYTF. The CDR3 DNA follows: TGTGCCAGCAGCTTAGATGTTGGCAGGGACAGGGTGGTTGGCTACACCTTC. Full variable domain (rest looked up from reference TRBV11-2 and TRBJ1-2): EAGVAQSPRYKIIEKRQSVAFWCNPISGHATLYWYQQILGQGPKLLIQFQNNGVVDDSQLPKDRFSAERLKGVDSTLKIQPAKLEDSAVYLCASSLDVGRDRVVGYTFGSGTRLTVV.